The sequence of this TCR beta chain was determined in a study of blood T cell repertoires in COVID-19. Overall study context: The study drew acute and convalescent COVID-19 samples from the United States, Italy and Spain. T cells, B-cell-depleted T cells, or PBMCs supplied cDNA or gDNA.

The CDR3 has 17 residues. Germline V gives CDR1 LNHDA, CDR2 SQIVND (reference sequence). The trim removed 4 bases at V and 3 bases at J, leaving 6 bases unmatched. In the authors' workflow: Reference gene primer amplification in the assay estimated nucleated cell counts. TCRdb's table, derived via immunoSEQ multiplex PCR, lists solely in-frame clones and lacks some. Clone size and V and J calls were adopted from that table, with D and trimming inferred from the DNA. The table has around 260,000 clones, roughly 90% seen once. Patients at the Seattle site were enrolled during active infection and followed longitudinally.

The sample was peripheral blood. The TCR was taken from a woman between 25 and 40 years old with COVID-19, enrolled during active disease. The chain carries TRBV19 and TRBJ2-3, with 14 bases identical to TRBD2. CDR3 nucleotide sequence: TGTGCCAGTAGTAGGGGGACTAGCGGGAGAGGGACAGATACGCAGTATTTT. Translating it yields CASSRGTSGRGTDTQYF.